Included here is one T cell receptor beta chain sequence, with context. These data belong to a study of blood T cell repertoires in COVID-19. The overall study: PBMCs, B-cell-depleted T cells, or T cells provided the cDNA or gDNA that made up the material.

CDR1 is SGHNT and CDR2 is YENEEA in the germline V gene. V lost 4 bases and J lost 5; bases outside the gene matches: 5. The CDR3 loop spans 15 amino acids. Authors' processing steps: Reference gene primer amplification in the assay estimated nucleated cell counts. Sequencing used immunoSEQ multiplex PCR; TCRdb keeps in-frame clones, though not all of them. That table gives V, J and clone size, and the DNA gave D and trimming. The table lists about 51,000 clones, just over 85% of them singletons. J is TRBJ2-1 and V is TRBV11-3, with 10 bases identical to TRBD2. The TCR originated in a man at least 80 years old with active COVID-19. Sequenced input: peripheral blood. The CDR3 bases are TGTGCCAGCAGCTCGGGACTAGCGCTAAACAATGAGCAGTTCTTC. Encoded protein: CASSSGLALNNEQFF.